This TCR beta chain was retrieved from a study of response to subunit inactivated influenza vaccine. Whole-study findings and limits: Each seasonal influenza vaccination recruits few new T cells, the authors suggested.

Comment on this clonotype: Its antigen is as yet unknown.

Between the trimmed V and J ends, which lost 0 bases and 5 bases, there was a span of 16 bases. This CDR3 has 17 amino acids. Germline CDR1 reads SGHAT; CDR2 reads FQNNGV. MiXCR, applied by TCRdb to the RT-PCR reads, yields one record per CDR3 protein. The table includes about 830,000 distinct CDR3 sequences, about 18% detected once. This receptor was taken from a man between 45 and 60 years old who received an inactivated influenza vaccine. Specimen: PBMCs from blood, collected 4 to 6 days after vaccination. The gene calls are TRBV11-2 and TRBJ1-4; tentative D call: TRBD1 (5 bases). CDR3 DNA sequence: TGTGCCAGCAGCTTAGACCTTGGCGGGGCCCTGAATGAAAAACTGTTTTTT. Translated, it gives CASSLDLGGALNEKLFF.